The 3 T cell receptor beta chains reported below all come from one sample, sequenced in a study of long-term antiretroviral therapy in people with HIV. Sequencing relied on immunoSEQ assay v3.0, run at survey level. The assay was immunoSEQ multiplex PCR, and TCRdb's table has in-frame clones only and misses some. The sample shows under 25,000 clones, approximately 73% of them seen only once. Material: unsorted PBMCs, obtained 0.5 years after starting antiretroviral therapy. The receptors were sampled from a woman aged 40 to 50 with HIV.

The chain uses TRBV6-1 and TRBJ1-5; 9 positions agree with TRBD1. After removal of 2 bases from V and 3 bases from J, the junction contained 2 bases not matched to a gene. This CDR3 has 15 residues. Per germline, CDR1 MNHNS and CDR2 SASEGT. Here the CDR3 DNA reads TGTGCCAGCAGTGAAAGGGACAGGGTCAATCAGCCCCAGCATTTT. This encodes CASSERDRVNQPQHF.

This chain connects TRBV10-2 to TRBJ2-3; 14 nucleotides match TRBD2. Germline V gives CDR1 WSHSY, CDR2 SAAADI. V was pared by 6 bases and J by 4 bases, with 3 bases of the junction left unmatched. This CDR3 is built from 15 residues. The CDR3 is CASRRGLAGADTQYF. The DNA of the CDR3 is TGCGCCAGCAGACGGGGACTAGCGGGGGCAGATACGCAGTATTTT.

The chain uses TRBV5-5 and TRBJ2-3; tentatively, D is TRBD1 (5 bases). Germline V CDR1 and CDR2: SGHKS, YYEKEE (reference sequence). Trimming stripped 4 bases from V and 3 bases from J, with 12 bases between. The CDR3 consists of 14 residues. The DNA of the CDR3 is TGTGCCAGCAGCGCACCAGGGAAGACAGATACGCAGTATTTT. Its translation: CASSAPGKTDTQYF.